Sequencing of this TCR beta chain was carried out in a study of cytomegalovirus exposure and HLA in healthy donors. In the PCR, 60 Vbeta and 13 Jbeta primers were used. The method was immunoSEQ multiplex PCR; TCRdb's version includes in-frame clones alone and lacks a portion of them. The sample includes approximately 150,000 clones, 65% to 70% seen only once; the top ten take roughly 4.1%. The study, taken as a whole, reports: A previous analysis found most TCR beta V segments productive roughly 87% or roughly 30% of the time. Later analysis reportedly placed an Asian-associated ancestry cluster below the roughly 680-donor mean in N-insertions. Sequencing likely generated an artifact that appeared as a cluster of highly shared sequence variants. Despite most TCR sequences being rare, some public TCRs occurred in many donors.

The CDR3 spans 13 residues. The germline gives CDR1 LNHDA, CDR2 SQIVND (reference sequence). Trimming took 1 base from V and 6 from J; bases not matched to a gene: 2. With respect to this clone: What it recognizes is unknown.

What was sequenced was PBMCs. This receptor was taken from a woman aged 18-29 years in good health and CMV-seropositive. V is TRBV19 and J is TRBJ1-1, with TRBD1 matching over 7 bases. The CDR3 bases are TGTGCCAGTAGTATAGGCCAGGGGGCTGAAGCTTTCTTT. This sequence encodes CASSIGQGAEAFF.